This T cell receptor beta chain was recorded in a study of T cell changes during pregnancy in multiple sclerosis. CDR1 is SGHTA and CDR2 is FQGNSA in the germline V gene. V shed 2 bases, J shed 6 bases, and the junction held 9 bases outside the gene matches. The length of the CDR3 is 15 residues. Clones were sequenced by immunoSEQ multiplex PCR, and TCRdb holds only the in-frame ones, with some missing. The sample gives roughly 110,000 clones, 91% of which show up once; 1.5% to 2% is in the top ten. The chain couples TRBV7-2 to TRBJ2-5; 7 nucleotides match TRBD2. The material was peripheral blood, obtained before pregnancy. The receptor was isolated from a female donor with multiple sclerosis, enrolled in a pregnancy study. In nucleotides, the CDR3 is TGTGCCAGCAGCTTATTCGCGGGAGAGGGGAAGACCCAGTACTTC. It codes for CASSLFAGEGKTQYF.